One and the same sample provided the 27 T cell receptor beta chains below, sequenced in a study of hypomethylating agent response in myelodysplastic syndrome. Sequencing was performed with immunoSEQ multiplex PCR; in TCRdb, only in-frame clones are kept and a portion is missing. This sample has about 7,200 clones, with more than 85% found just once. The specimen was bone marrow, collected before or after starting hypomethylating agent treatment for myelodysplastic syndrome (not recorded which). Every receptor here comes from a human donor with myelodysplastic syndrome.

DNA of the CDR3: TGTGCCAGCAGTCGAGATGGCTACACCTTC. It specifies CASSRDGYTF. The chain joins TRBV2 to TRBJ1-2; D unclear. V dropped 5 bases and J dropped 6 bases, with 4 bases sitting between them. This CDR3 has 10 amino acids. Germline V CDR1 and CDR2: SNHLY, FYNNEI.

The V and J genes are TRBV7-2 and TRBJ1-4; tentatively, D is TRBD1 (5 bases). The V end was cut by 2 bases, the J end by 13 bases, with 20 bases between. The CDR3 extends over 15 amino acids. Germline V gene lookup returns CDR1 SGHTA and CDR2 FQGNSA. The CDR3 nucleotides read TGTGCCAGCAGCTTAATTGTGGGGGAGGGGCAACGACTGTTTTTT. Translating gives CASSLIVGEGQRLFF. The whole variable domain, remainder taken from reference TRBV7-2 and TRBJ1-4, is GAGVSQSPSNKVTEKGKDVELRCDPISGHTALYWYRQSLGQGLEFLIYFQGNSAPDKSGLPSDRFSAERTGGSVSTLTIQRTQQEDSAVYLCASSLIVGEGQRLFFGSGTQLSVL.

The rearrangement links TRBV18 to TRBJ1-2, with TRBD1 identical over 12 bases. J was trimmed by 9 bases and V by 3 bases; bases with no gene match: 5. This CDR3 contains 14 residues. CDR1 is KGHSH and CDR2 is LQKENI in the germline V gene. The CDR3 DNA is TGTGCCAGCTCACCGGGACAGGGGGCGAGAAGCTACACCTTC. It yields the protein CASSPGQGARSYTF.

The chain has TRBV19 and TRBJ1-2; a possible D gene is TRBD1 (5 bases). V dropped 6 bases and J dropped 6 bases, with 14 bases sitting between them. Germline V gene lookup returns CDR1 LNHDA and CDR2 SQIVND (reference sequence). The CDR3 consists of 13 residues. The CDR3 reads CASRPRGVDGYTF. The DNA for the CDR3 is TGTGCCAGTAGACCCCGAGGGGTAGATGGCTACACCTTC.

The chain links TRBV29-1 to TRBJ2-5; D remains unclear. V was pared by 7 bases and J by 1 base, with 4 bases between. The CDR3 is 10 amino acids. The germline V gene encodes CDR1 SQVTM and CDR2 ANQGSEA. The CDR3 loop is CSGRQETQYF. CDR3 nucleotide sequence: TGCAGCGGCCGCCAAGAGACCCAGTACTTC.

The chain has TRBV2 and TRBJ1-2; perhaps TRBD1 as D (5 bases). Trimming shortened V by 6 bases and J by 5 bases, and 13 bases separated the two germline ends. Germline V gene sequence: CDR1 SNHLY, CDR2 FYNNEI. CDR3 length: 13 amino acids. Here the CDR3 DNA reads TGTGCCAGCAGCCCGAATCGACAGTATGGCTACACCTTC. Translation gives CASSPNRQYGYTF. The whole variable domain, filled in from reference TRBV2 and TRBJ1-2, reads EPEVTQTPSHQVTQMGQEVILRCVPISNHLYFYWYRQILGQKVEFLVSFYNNEISEKSEIFDDQFSVERPDGSNFTLKIRSTKLEDSAMYFCASSPNRQYGYTFGSGTRLTVV.

This chain uses TRBV29-1 with TRBJ1-1; D remains ambiguous. This CDR3 region has 12 residues. The V end lost 5 bases, the J end lost 3 bases, and 10 bases lay between the germline ends. Germline CDR1 SQVTM, CDR2 ANQGSEA. Here the CDR3 reads CSVSDGYTEAFF. The DNA for the CDR3 is TGCAGCGTTTCCGACGGGTACACTGAAGCTTTCTTT. The full variable domain, completed using reference TRBV29-1 and TRBJ1-1, is SAVISQKPSRDICQRGTSLTIQCQVDSQVTMMFWYRQQPGQSLTLIATANQGSEATYESGFVIDKFPISRPNLTFSTLTVSNMSPEDSSIYLCSVSDGYTEAFFGQGTRLTVV.

This chain links TRBV12-5 with TRBJ2-5; D may be TRBD1 (5 bases). This CDR3 has 15 amino acids. Germline V gene data show CDR1 as LGHNT and CDR2 as FRNRAP. V gave up 1 base and J gave up 5 bases, with 14 bases separating them. This CDR3 is CASGLGQSGTETQYF. DNA of the CDR3: TGTGCTAGTGGTTTGGGACAGAGTGGTACGGAGACCCAGTACTTC.

This sequence joins TRBV19 and TRBJ2-2; TRBD2 matches at 11 bases. Germline assignment: CDR1 LNHDA and CDR2 SQIVND (reference sequence). This CDR3 comprises 15 residues. V trimming: 3 bases; J trimming: 4 bases; junction bases outside the gene matches: 1. This chain's CDR3 is CASSILAGGTGELFF. The CDR3 DNA reads as TGTGCCAGTAGTATCCTAGCGGGGGGCACCGGGGAGCTGTTTTTT.

The chain has TRBV4-2 and TRBJ1-6; unclear D gene. Germline loops: CDR1 LGHNA, CDR2 YNFKEQ. The length of the CDR3 is 16 residues. V was clipped by 1 base and J by 10 bases, with 17 bases between them. The CDR3 coding sequence is TGTGCCAGCAGCCAAGGGGTTTACCACTCCCGGTCACCCCTCCACTTT. It is translated as CASSQGVYHSRSPLHF.

V usage is TRBV2 and J usage is TRBJ2-7; TRBD1 might be the D (7 bases). Trimming removed 6 bases from V and 2 bases from J, with 11 bases in between. Germline loops: CDR1 SNHLY, CDR2 FYNNEI. There are 13 residues in the CDR3. The CDR3 loop reads CASRRDRAYEQYF. DNA for the CDR3: TGTGCCAGCAGGCGGGACAGAGCCTACGAGCAGTACTTC.

The chain joins TRBV7-8 to TRBJ1-3; D is undetermined. The V gene lost 5 bases and the J gene lost 0 bases, with 11 bases spanning the gap. This CDR3 has 15 residues. Germline V gene sequence: CDR1 SGHVS, CDR2 FQNEAQ. CDR3 nucleotide sequence: TGTGCCAGCAGCCGCGGGATTCACTCTGGAAACACCATATATTTT. Protein: CASSRGIHSGNTIYF.

This rearrangement joins TRBV2 to TRBJ1-5, with D perhaps TRBD1 (6 bases). V was clipped by 6 bases and J by 4 bases, with 16 bases between them. Germline V gene lookup returns CDR1 SNHLY and CDR2 FYNNEI. The CDR3 is 15 amino acids. The CDR3 loop reads CASRKQGSTNQPQHF. CDR3 in DNA: TGTGCCAGCAGAAAACAGGGAAGCACAAATCAGCCCCAGCATTTT. Together with reference TRBV2 and TRBJ1-5, the CDR3 gives the full variable domain: EPEVTQTPSHQVTQMGQEVILRCVPISNHLYFYWYRQILGQKVEFLVSFYNNEISEKSEIFDDQFSVERPDGSNFTLKIRSTKLEDSAMYFCASRKQGSTNQPQHFGDGTRLSIL.

This chain's CDR3 is CASSFGIGLGGSETQYF. The CDR3 region has the DNA TGTGCCAGCAGCTTTGGTATCGGGCTAGGTGGTTCGGAGACCCAGTACTTC. This chain uses TRBV5-8 with TRBJ2-5; D gene uncertain. Germline lookup yields CDR1 SGHTS and CDR2 YDEGEE. This CDR3 region has 17 residues. Trimming stripped 2 bases from V and 5 bases from J, with 22 bases between.

This rearrangement joins TRBV7-2 to TRBJ2-5, with D uncertain. Germline V gives CDR1 SGHTA, CDR2 FQGNSA. The CDR3 consists of 13 residues. Trimming pared 1 base from V and 6 bases from J, leaving 9 bases between. In nucleotides, the CDR3 is TGTGCCAGCAGCTTAGAAAGAGGACAGACCCAGTACTTC. Protein: CASSLERGQTQYF.

The V call is TRBV5-6, the J call TRBJ1-3; 11 nucleotides align to TRBD1. There are 15 residues in the CDR3. Trimming cost V 3 bases and J 8 bases; bases outside gene matches: 7. Germline CDR1 and CDR2: SGHDT and YYEEEE. CDR3 loop: CASSSQDRGLYTIYF. CDR3 sequence (DNA): TGTGCCAGCAGCTCCCAGGACAGGGGGCTGTACACCATATATTTT.

V gene TRBV2 combines with J gene TRBJ1-5; D unclear. The V gene lost 5 bases and the J gene lost 6 bases, with 11 bases spanning the gap. This CDR3 is built from 13 residues. Germline lookup yields CDR1 SNHLY and CDR2 FYNNEI. This CDR3 reads CASSPSLGQPQHF. The CDR3 bases are TGTGCCAGCAGTCCCTCCCTGGGTCAGCCCCAGCATTTT.

The V gene is TRBV11-2, the J gene TRBJ1-5, with 7 bases that match TRBD1. Trimming took 5 bases from V and 4 from J; bases not matched to a gene: 5. This CDR3 is built from 14 residues. CDR1 SGHAT and CDR2 FQNNGV come from the germline V gene. CDR3 DNA sequence: TGTGCCAGCAGCCCCGGACAGGTTAATCAGCCCCAGCATTTT. Encoded protein: CASSPGQVNQPQHF. Full variable domain (outside the CDR3, taken from reference TRBV11-2 and TRBJ1-5): EAGVAQSPRYKIIEKRQSVAFWCNPISGHATLYWYQQILGQGPKLLIQFQNNGVVDDSQLPKDRFSAERLKGVDSTLKIQPAKLEDSAVYLCASSPGQVNQPQHFGDGTRLSIL.

The rearrangement joins TRBV7-3 to TRBJ2-5; TRBD2 is a possible D gene (5 bases). The CDR3 totals 15 residues. The ends were cut back, 5 bases at V and 1 base at J, with 14 bases in the middle. Germline V CDR1 and CDR2: SGHTA, FQGTGA. CDR3 bases: TGTGCCAGCAGCCCCGGGGATTGGGCCCAAGAGACCCAGTACTTC. Translating gives CASSPGDWAQETQYF.

The gene calls are TRBV15 and TRBJ2-3; D gene unclear. Germline V gene sequence: CDR1 LNHNV, CDR2 YYDKDF (reference sequence). The length of the CDR3 is 13 residues. Trimming removed 1 base from V and 6 bases from J, with 8 bases in between. The CDR3 sequence: CATSRGGLDTQYF. The CDR3 DNA follows: TGTGCCACCAGCAGAGGTGGGTTGGATACGCAGTATTTT.

The V call is TRBV6-1, the J call TRBJ1-2, with D possibly being TRBD1 (5 bases). This CDR3 spans 12 amino acids. CDR1 and CDR2 from the germline V gene are MNHNS and SASEGT. Trimming shortened V by 3 bases and J by 7 bases, and 9 bases separated the two germline ends. CDR3 in DNA: TGTGCCAGCAGTGATTGGGGGGGTGGCTACACCTTC. As protein: CASSDWGGGYTF.

The rearrangement links TRBV11-1 to TRBJ2-2; a weak D match, TRBD2 (6 bases). This CDR3 contains 16 residues. Germline V gene sequence: CDR1 SGHAT, CDR2 FQDESV (reference sequence). V lost 2 bases and J 5 bases, leaving 15 bases between the germline ends. The DNA of the CDR3 is TGTGCCAGCAGCTTATTGCAGGGAGGAGGGACCGGGGAGCTGTTTTTT. This encodes CASSLLQGGGTGELFF.

The chain employs TRBV6-1 and TRBJ1-5; no clear D. Germline V gene lookup returns CDR1 MNHNS and CDR2 SASEGT. The germline V and J ends were trimmed by 2 bases and 0 bases, with 17 bases remaining between them. The CDR3 totals 18 residues. CDR3 sequence (DNA): TGTGCCAGCAGTGAAAAAGTTGTCCGGATCTATAGCAATCAGCCCCAGCATTTT. Translated, it gives CASSEKVVRIYSNQPQHF.

V is TRBV19 and J is TRBJ2-3, with D possibly being TRBD1 (6 bases). Trimming pared 5 bases from V and 2 bases from J, leaving 14 bases between. Germline V gives CDR1 LNHDA, CDR2 SQIVND (reference sequence). This CDR3 region has 15 residues. CDR3 nucleotide sequence: TGTGCCAGTAGTTCGCGACAGGAGTACACAGATACGCAGTATTTT. Protein: CASSSRQEYTDTQYF. Looking up the rest from reference TRBV19 and TRBJ2-3 gives the full variable domain: DGGITQSPKYLFRKEGQNVTLSCEQNLNHDAMYWYRQDPGQGLRLIYYSQIVNDFQKGDIAEGYSVSREKKESFPLTVTSAQKNPTAFYLCASSSRQEYTDTQYFGPGTRLTVL.

A few counts support this clone. V is TRBV7-6 and J is TRBJ1-5; D is uncertain. Germline-derived CDR1 and CDR2 are SGHVS and FNYEAQ. The CDR3 totals 15 residues. With 5 bases removed from V and 3 bases from J, the gap between germline ends came to 14 bases. The CDR3 bases are TGTGCCAGCAGCCTTTACGCGGGGTCCAATCAGCCCCAGCATTTT. The encoded protein is CASSLYAGSNQPQHF. Full variable domain (missing parts from reference TRBV7-6 and TRBJ1-5): GAGVSQSPRYKVTKRGQDVALRCDPISGHVSLYWYRQALGQGPEFLTYFNYEAQQDKSGLPNDRFSAERPEGSISTLTIQRTEQRDSAMYRCASSLYAGSNQPQHFGDGTRLSIL.

This sequence joins TRBV25-1 and TRBJ1-2; D not certain. Trimming removed 2 bases at V and 4 bases at J, with 11 bases between. This CDR3 is 14 amino acids long. Germline CDR1 is MGHDK and CDR2 is SYGVNS. CDR3 sequence: CASSEGTPVYGYTF. CDR3 coding DNA: TGTGCCAGCAGTGAAGGCACGCCGGTCTATGGCTACACCTTC.

The rearrangement links TRBV7-2 to TRBJ2-7; 7 bases are a match to TRBD2. The CDR3 has 15 amino acids. With V trimmed by 2 bases and J by 2 bases, 6 bases remained unmatched. Germline-derived CDR1 and CDR2 are SGHTA and FQGNSA. CDR3 loop: CASSLTGGNTYEQYF. The CDR3 nucleotides read TGTGCCAGCAGCTTAACGGGGGGTAATACCTACGAGCAGTACTTC.